Described below is a single T cell receptor (beta chain) sequence and its context. What it recognizes is unknown. The data derive from a study of T cells in localized non-small cell lung cancer. Germline assignment: CDR1 SGHAT and CDR2 FQDESV (reference sequence). The CDR3 spans 12 residues. Between the trimmed V and J ends, which lost 5 bases and 8 bases, there was a span of 12 bases. Regarding the study as a whole: Uninvolved nearby lung showed the greatest T cell clonality, exceeding that found in tumor. Because only a single region of the tumor was sequenced, heterogeneity remains possible.

Here immunoSEQ multiplex PCR was the method, and the copy in TCRdb shows in-frame clones only, minus some. The data contain under 40,000 clones, around 93% of them singletons. The sample here was peripheral blood, taken before any cancer treatment. The genes are TRBV11-1 and TRBJ1-2, with D unresolved. This TCR came from a female donor older than 55 with stage I lung adenocarcinoma. Here the CDR3 reads CASSPGKGGYTF. CDR3 coding DNA: TGTGCCAGCAGCCCGGGGAAGGGCGGCTACACCTTC.